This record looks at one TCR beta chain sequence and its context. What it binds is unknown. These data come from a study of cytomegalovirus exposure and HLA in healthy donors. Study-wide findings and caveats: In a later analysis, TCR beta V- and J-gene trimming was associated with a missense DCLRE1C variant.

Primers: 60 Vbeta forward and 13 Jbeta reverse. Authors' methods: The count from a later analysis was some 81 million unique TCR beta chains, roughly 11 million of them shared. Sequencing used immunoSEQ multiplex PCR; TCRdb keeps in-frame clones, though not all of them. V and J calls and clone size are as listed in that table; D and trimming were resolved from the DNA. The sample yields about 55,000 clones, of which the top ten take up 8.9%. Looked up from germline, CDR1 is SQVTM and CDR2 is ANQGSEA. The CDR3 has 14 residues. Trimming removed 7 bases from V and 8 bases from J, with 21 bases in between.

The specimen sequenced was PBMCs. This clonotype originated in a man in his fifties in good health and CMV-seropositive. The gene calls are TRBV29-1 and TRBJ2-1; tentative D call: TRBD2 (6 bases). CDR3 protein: CSASKGLGGDEQFF. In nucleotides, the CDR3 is TGCAGCGCTAGCAAAGGACTCGGAGGGGATGAGCAGTTCTTC.